A selection of T cell receptor beta chains follows, all from one sample in a study of regulatory T cells in long-lasting Graves disease. MiXCR, run by TCRdb on the multiplex PCR reads, gives a single entry per CDR3 protein. The table includes some 220,000 distinct CDR3 sequences, about 19% detected once. The same data also went into a second study, on T cells in Graves' hyperthyroidism and ophthalmopathy.

The input for sequencing was peripheral blood mononuclear cells (PBMCs), taken at new diagnosis, from a patient treated with antithyroid drugs. The receptor set was obtained from a woman younger than 45 with Graves disease. Each CDR3 is given without its conserved first and last residue. Fields, in order: V gene, J gene, CDR3 protein.

TRBV28	TRBJ2-7	ASSPMGTSGYEQY
TRBV3-1	TRBJ2-1	ASSQLPLAGGANEQF
TRBV28	TRBJ1-1	ATAPWINTEAF
TRBV12-3/TRBV12-4	TRBJ1-6	ASSFLQGNSPLH
TRBV11-3	TRBJ2-3	ASSSGTSDTDTQY
TRBV12-3/TRBV12-4	TRBJ1-1	ASIAGGWNTEAF
TRBV30	TRBJ2-5	AFATGFVETQY
TRBV27	TRBJ2-7	ASSLSMRQSSTFSYEQY
TRBV6-1	TRBJ2-7	ASRPQGWEQY
TRBV30	TRBJ1-1	AWSRGANTEAF
TRBV28	TRBJ1-5	ASSLSQGAGNQPQH
TRBV28	TRBJ1-6	ASRTGEQYSPLH
TRBV11-3	TRBJ2-1	ASSSSGTGSYNEQF
TRBV2	TRBJ2-3	ASSEGADTQY
TRBV12-3/TRBV12-4	TRBJ1-2	ASSLGRLGTGEGYT
TRBV30	TRBJ1-1	ASYSGYTEAC
TRBV9	TRBJ2-1	ASSGGLAGDREQF
TRBV10-2	TRBJ2-7	ASRGTYEQY
TRBV6-5	TRBJ1-2	ASSYSRKEANYGYT
TRBV7-3	TRBJ2-2	ASSPDTGELF
TRBV14	TRBJ1-6	ASSPPGQHNSPLH
TRBV27	TRBJ2-7	ASSLGFRQEYEQY
TRBV20-1	TRBJ1-2	SAGRTGTALSGYT
TRBV27	TRBJ1-2	ASSYDKKGGWGYT
TRBV27	TRBJ2-7	ASSQGTAYEQY
TRBV28	TRBJ1-6	ASRGTGNYSPLH
TRBV27	TRBJ2-7	ASSSQY
TRBV6-1	TRBJ1-1	ASSELRFEAF
TRBV15	TRBJ1-1	ATSREGQGLTEAF
TRBV6-1	TRBJ1-6	ASVVALGYNSPLH
TRBV6-1	TRBJ1-2	ASRRQGNYGYT
TRBV6-1	TRBJ1-2	ASSGTRLRGLNYGYT
TRBV27	TRBJ1-1	ASSSPLSEAF
TRBV6-1	TRBJ1-2	ASSTMRGGRYGYT
TRBV6-1	TRBJ2-1	ASTEKAGGSYNEQF
TRBV28	TRBJ2-5	ASSAGGTQETQY
TRBV28	TRBJ1-2	ASSLVRVDGYT
TRBV29-1	TRBJ2-7	SVATAYEQY
TRBV9	TRBJ2-3	ASSQSGGQTTDTQY
TRBV6-1	TRBJ1-1	ASSERPGTEAF
TRBV12-3/TRBV12-4	TRBJ1-1	ASSQQALNTEAF
TRBV9	TRBJ2-2	ASSPHLPQAGGRELF
TRBV18	TRBJ1-4	ASSTSPSGFNEKLF
TRBV12-3/TRBV12-4	TRBJ1-1	ASSPGRSWTEAF
TRBV10-2	TRBJ1-1	ASRPGAWNTEAF
TRBV5-6	TRBJ2-3	ASSQATSPYYTDTQY
TRBV18	TRBJ1-1	ASSPFSDTEAF
TRBV18	TRBJ1-1	ASSVGQQNTEAF
TRBV6-2/TRBV6-3	TRBJ1-5	ASRGGGYSNQPQH
TRBV20-1	TRBJ1-1	SAVQGYTEAF
TRBV12-3/TRBV12-4	TRBJ1-2	ASSLGRPEGAYGYT
TRBV30	TRBJ2-2	AWSLGLQGDTGELL
TRBV18	TRBJ1-4	ASSRGNEKLF
TRBV28	TRBJ2-2	ASSLSLNGELF
TRBV3-1	TRBJ1-5	ASSQERGQPQH
TRBV6-5	TRBJ1-2	ASSYSSGEGYT
TRBV5-6	TRBJ1-5	ASSLALGTDNQPQH
TRBV12-3/TRBV12-4	TRBJ2-7	ASREGELAGYEQY
TRBV11-3	TRBJ1-1	ASSFITGVNTEAF